Each of the 32 T cell receptor beta chains below was sequenced from the same sample in a study of cytomegalovirus exposure and HLA in healthy donors. PCR employed 60 Vbeta and 13 Jbeta primers. Repertoires were generated with immunoSEQ multiplex PCR, while TCRdb's copy carries only in-frame clones and drops some. The table has roughly 130,000 clones, 75% to 85% seen once. The sample consisted of PBMCs. These receptor sequences come from a male donor in good health and CMV-seropositive.

This chain uses TRBV9 with TRBJ1-4; D not certain. Germline V gene data show CDR1 as SGDLS and CDR2 as YYNGEE. This CDR3 is 16 amino acids long. Between the trimmed V and J ends, which lost 4 bases and 6 bases, there was a span of 19 bases. CDR3 region: CASSTDGGEPYEKLFF. For the CDR3, the DNA is TGTGCCAGCAGCACAGACGGAGGTGAGCCTTATGAAAAACTGTTTTTT.

The chain uses TRBV9 and TRBJ2-2; TRBD1 aligns across 7 bases. The trim removed 4 bases at V and 1 base at J, leaving 10 bases unmatched. The CDR3 runs 17 residues. Germline V CDR1 and CDR2: SGDLS, YYNGEE. CDR3 loop: CASSSQVRGLNTGELFF. The CDR3 coding sequence is TGTGCCAGCAGCTCTCAGGTGAGGGGGCTGAACACCGGGGAGCTGTTTTTT. Looking up the rest from reference TRBV9 and TRBJ2-2 gives the full variable domain: DSGVTQTPKHLITATGQRVTLRCSPRSGDLSVYWYQQSLDQGLQFLIQYYNGEERAKGNILERFSAQQFPDLHSELNLSSLELGDSALYFCASSSQVRGLNTGELFFGEGSRLTVL.

The genes are TRBV7-3 and TRBJ2-3; 9 bases match TRBD1. The junction had 4 bases not matched to a gene; V was cut back by 3 bases and J by 3 bases. The CDR3 runs to 15 residues. Germline CDR1 is SGHTA and CDR2 is FQGTGA. CDR3 sequence (DNA): TGTGCCAGCAGCTTCGGGACAGGGTCGACAGATACGCAGTATTTT. As protein: CASSFGTGSTDTQYF. The whole variable domain, filled in from reference TRBV7-3 and TRBJ2-3, reads GAGVSQTPSNKVTEKGKYVELRCDPISGHTALYWYRQSLGQGPEFLIYFQGTGAADDSGLPNDRFFAVRPEGSVSTLKIQRTERGDSAVYLCASSFGTGSTDTQYFGPGTRLTVL.

The chain joins TRBV29-1 to TRBJ2-5, with D perhaps TRBD1 (5 bases). The CDR3 spans 12 residues. The V end was cut by 7 bases, the J end by 5 bases, with 14 bases between. CDR1 SQVTM and CDR2 ANQGSEA come from the germline V gene. In nucleotides, the CDR3 is TGCAGCGGCCGGAGAAGGGGCGAGACCCAGTACTTC. Residues: CSGRRRGETQYF. The complete variable domain, with remaining parts taken from reference TRBV29-1 and TRBJ2-5, reads SAVISQKPSRDICQRGTSLTIQCQVDSQVTMMFWYRQQPGQSLTLIATANQGSEATYESGFVIDKFPISRPNLTFSTLTVSNMSPEDSSIYLCSGRRRGETQYFGPGTRLLVL.

This clone was recorded once. The chain joins TRBV18 to TRBJ2-7; unclear D gene. The germline gives CDR1 KGHSH, CDR2 LQKENI. The CDR3 totals 12 residues. V lost 4 bases and J lost 7, with 11 bases in between. This chain's CDR3 is CASSREMVEQYF. As DNA, the CDR3 is TGTGCCAGCTCACGCGAGATGGTGGAGCAGTACTTC.

This clone came up once. DNA of the CDR3: TGTGCCAGCAGTGACAGTCTAGCGGGAGGGCCCCACGAGCAGTACTTC. Translating gives CASSDSLAGGPHEQYF. The genes are TRBV6-1 and TRBJ2-7; 12 nucleotides line up with TRBD2. The CDR3 length is 16 residues. CDR1 is MNHNS, CDR2 SASEGT, per germline. V lost 3 bases to trimming and J lost 5 bases; unmatched junction nucleotides: 8.

This clone was counted a single time. The chain is built from TRBV7-9 and TRBJ2-5; 9 bases fit TRBD1. V gave up 5 bases and J gave up 3 bases; unmatched junction bases: 10. The germline gives CDR1 SEHNR, CDR2 FQNEAQ (reference sequence). The CDR3 spans 16 residues. In DNA, the CDR3 is TGTGCCAGCAGCAACGGACCCCGGGACAGGGAAGAGACCCAGTACTTC. Translation: CASSNGPRDREETQYF. The whole variable domain, remainder taken from reference TRBV7-9 and TRBJ2-5, is DTGVSQNPRHKITKRGQNVTFRCDPISEHNRLYWYRQTLGQGPEFLTYFQNEAQLEKSRLLSDRFSAERPKGSFSTLEIQRTEQGDSAMYLCASSNGPRDREETQYFGPGTRLLVL.

The chain uses TRBV19 and TRBJ2-5; 7 nucleotides agree with TRBD2. In germline, CDR1 is LNHDA, CDR2 SQIVND (reference sequence). The V gene end was trimmed by 3 bases and the J gene end by 3 bases; junction bases not matched to a gene: 13. This CDR3 contains 17 residues. DNA for the CDR3: TGTGCCAGTAGTATGGGGGGGGGACGGAGAGGCAAAGAGACCCAGTACTTC. Protein product: CASSMGGGRRGKETQYF.

This chain links TRBV7-2 with TRBJ2-1, with D possibly being TRBD2 (6 bases). The CDR3 has 14 residues. CDR1 and CDR2 (germline): SGHTA, FQGNSA. V was clipped by 4 bases and J by 4 bases, with 11 bases between them. This CDR3 is CASSYLGGYNEQFF. In nucleotides, the CDR3 is TGTGCCAGCAGCTACCTCGGGGGATACAATGAGCAGTTCTTC.

A remark on this clone: The germline gene is not matched at one end of the junction; a read error may be the cause. V usage is TRBV6-5 and J usage is TRBJ2-2; TRBD1 aligns across 9 bases. Per germline, CDR1 MNHEY and CDR2 SVGAGI. This CDR3 has 14 residues. CDR3 nucleotide sequence: TGTGCCAGCGGAAACAGGGGGCTCACCGGGGAGCTGCTTTTT. It encodes CASGNRGLTGELLF.

This rearrangement joins TRBV6-5 to TRBJ1-1; tentatively, D is TRBD1 (5 bases). V was cut by 0 bases and J by 6 bases, with 8 bases left in between. In germline, CDR1 is MNHEY, CDR2 SVGAGI. The CDR3 sequence is 13 residues long. The CDR3 is CASSYSGGSEAFF. As DNA, the CDR3 is TGTGCCAGCAGTTACTCGGGGGGGTCTGAAGCTTTCTTT.

This rearrangement joins TRBV7-2 to TRBJ2-3, with a possible D match to TRBD2 (6 bases). The ends were cut back, 5 bases at V and 1 base at J, with 19 bases in the middle. CDR1 and CDR2 from the germline V gene are SGHTA and FQGNSA. CDR3 size: 17 residues. DNA of the CDR3: TGTGCCAGCAGCCAGAGCCGACTAGTACCGCGCACAGATACGCAGTATTTT. This gives the protein CASSQSRLVPRTDTQYF.

This clone has just a few counts. V is TRBV10-3 and J is TRBJ2-5; 7 bases are shared with TRBD2. CDR3 length equals 15 residues. Per germline, CDR1 ENHRY and CDR2 SYGVKD. Losses at the gene ends were 4 bases for V and 4 bases for J; bases not matched to a gene: 9. CDR3 sequence: CAISVRAGATETQYF. Here the CDR3 DNA reads TGTGCCATCAGTGTGAGGGCGGGAGCAACAGAGACCCAGTACTTC.

The chain carries TRBV10-3 and TRBJ2-2, with 8 bases identical to TRBD1. The CDR3 runs 15 residues. Trimming cost V 4 bases and J 4 bases; bases outside gene matches: 5. CDR1 is ENHRY and CDR2 is SYGVKD in the germline V gene. The CDR3 region is CAISAGQGGTGELFF. The DNA of the CDR3 is TGTGCCATCAGTGCAGGACAGGGAGGCACCGGGGAGCTGTTTTTT.

The chain is built from TRBV16 and TRBJ1-1, with D possibly matching TRBD1 (5 bases). Per the germline V gene, CDR1 is KGHSY and CDR2 is FQNENV. V lost 4 bases, J lost 2 bases, and 14 bases lay in between. This CDR3 is 15 amino acids long. For the CDR3, the DNA is TGTGCCAGCAGCCCCTGGGTGGGGACTAACACTGAAGCTTTCTTT. The encoded protein is CASSPWVGTNTEAFF.

In its sample, this clone was seen once. The genes are TRBV2 and TRBJ2-1, with 8 bases that match TRBD1. Germline V gene sequence: CDR1 SNHLY, CDR2 FYNNEI. J lost 6 bases, V lost 6 bases, and 4 bases had no gene match. The CDR3 covers 13 residues. In DNA, the CDR3 is TGTGCCAGCAGCACCGGACAGGGCAATGAGCAGTTCTTC. This codes for CASSTGQGNEQFF. The complete variable domain, with remaining parts taken from reference TRBV2 and TRBJ2-1, reads EPEVTQTPSHQVTQMGQEVILRCVPISNHLYFYWYRQILGQKVEFLVSFYNNEISEKSEIFDDQFSVERPDGSNFTLKIRSTKLEDSAMYFCASSTGQGNEQFFGPGTRLTVL.

This clone came up once. CDR3 loop: CASLFGDRGYEQYF. The CDR3 bases are TGCGCCAGCCTCTTCGGTGACAGGGGTTACGAGCAGTACTTC. The chain employs TRBV23-1 and TRBJ2-7, with 8 nucleotides matching TRBD1. TRBV23-1 is noted as an ORF with a role that remains uncertain. The CDR3 covers 14 residues. Trimming at V came to 8 bases and at J to 4 bases, leaving 10 bases not matched to a gene.

The chain combines TRBV12-2 with TRBJ2-7; TRBD2 is the table's D call and was not checked against the DNA. TRBV12-2 is termed a pseudogene. The CDR3 consists of 14 residues. The CDR3 region is CASRFGSSSYEQYF. The CDR3 DNA reads TGTGCAAGTCGCTTCGGGAGTAGCTCCTACGAGCAGTACTTC.

This chain links TRBV18 with TRBJ2-5, with a weak D call TRBD1 (5 bases). Per the germline V gene, CDR1 is KGHSH and CDR2 is LQKENI. This CDR3 comprises 13 residues. V lost 2 bases and J lost 3, with 7 bases in between. CDR3 nucleotides: TGTGCCAGCTCACCAGGGGCGAAAGAGACCCAGTACTTC. It is translated as CASSPGAKETQYF.

V usage is TRBV19 and J usage is TRBJ1-5; perhaps TRBD1 as D (5 bases). Between the trimmed V and J ends, which lost 9 bases and 6 bases, there was a span of 12 bases. In germline, CDR1 is LNHDA, CDR2 SQIVND (reference sequence). The CDR3 contains 12 residues. The CDR3 nucleotides read TGTGCCAGCCACTCGGGGGGTCAGCCCCAGCATTTT. Its protein product is CASHSGGQPQHF.

This chain joins TRBV7-3 and TRBJ2-5; no clear D. Germline V CDR1 and CDR2: SGHTA, FQGTGA. The CDR3 spans 14 residues. V was cut by 5 bases and J by 4 bases, with 14 bases left in between. The CDR3 DNA is TGTGCCAGCAGCCCCGCAGGTTTAGGAGAGACCCAGTACTTC. Residues: CASSPAGLGETQYF.

The chain carries TRBV19 and TRBJ2-3; possible D gene TRBD1, 5 bases. Deletions cut 7 bases from V and 0 bases from J, with 14 bases between. From germline, CDR1 is LNHDA and CDR2 SQIVND (reference sequence). The CDR3 is 15 residues long. CDR3 sequence: CASMGQAPSTDTQYF. The CDR3 DNA reads TGTGCCAGTATGGGGCAGGCACCTAGCACAGATACGCAGTATTTT.

The CDR3 bases are TGTGCCACCAGCAGAGCGGCGGGTAGCGGGAGATACAATGAGCAGTTCTTC. As protein: CATSRAAGSGRYNEQFF. This chain links TRBV15 with TRBJ2-1; 9 bases are shared with TRBD2. The V segment lost 1 base and the J segment 4 bases; nucleotides outside the gene matches: 8. The CDR3 length is 17 residues. Germline V CDR1 and CDR2: LNHNV, YYDKDF (reference sequence).

The rearrangement uses TRBV28 and TRBJ2-1; 15 bases agree with TRBD2. The CDR3 spans 16 residues. Trimming cost V 2 bases and J 6 bases; bases outside gene matches: 2. Germline V CDR1 and CDR2: MDHEN, SYDVKM. CDR3 amino acids: CASSLPGLAGGNEQFF. The CDR3 region has the DNA TGTGCCAGCAGTTTACCGGGACTAGCGGGAGGCAATGAGCAGTTCTTC.

The chain is built from TRBV28 and TRBJ2-7; possible D gene TRBD1, 5 bases. V was shortened by 7 bases and J by 4 bases, with 17 bases between the two germline ends. From germline, CDR1 is MDHEN and CDR2 SYDVKM. The CDR3 has 14 residues. The CDR3 DNA reads TGTGCCAGCACCCGAGAGTGGGGCCTTTACGAGCAGTACTTC. Amino acids: CASTREWGLYEQYF.

The chain recombines TRBV4-3 with TRBJ2-3, with a tentative D call TRBD2 (6 bases). Germline loops: CDR1 LGHNA, CDR2 YSLEER. V lost 3 bases to trimming and J lost 4 bases, with 11 bases between them. This CDR3 is 14 amino acids long. The CDR3 DNA reads TGCGCCAGCAGCCAGGGAACTAGCTCAGATACGCAGTATTTT. The encoded protein is CASSQGTSSDTQYF.

J is TRBJ2-5 and V is TRBV19, with D possibly matching TRBD2 (6 bases). V was pared by 5 bases and J by 1 base, with 17 bases between. The germline gives CDR1 LNHDA, CDR2 SQIVND (reference sequence). This CDR3 has 16 residues. The CDR3 here is CASSALSSAPQETQYF. CDR3 DNA sequence: TGTGCCAGTAGTGCACTTTCTAGCGCGCCCCAAGAGACCCAGTACTTC.

V gene TRBV28 combines with J gene TRBJ1-5; TRBD1 agrees at 8 bases. This CDR3 comprises 16 residues. The V segment lost 9 bases and the J segment 0 bases; nucleotides outside the gene matches: 10. Looked up from germline, CDR1 is MDHEN and CDR2 is SYDVKM. The CDR3 nucleotides are TGTGCCAGTTTACAGGGGGTGGGGTATAGCAATCAGCCCCAGCATTTT. Protein product: CASLQGVGYSNQPQHF.

The chain employs TRBV19 and TRBJ1-6, with a tentative D call TRBD1 (6 bases). This CDR3 is built from 12 residues. Germline loops: CDR1 LNHDA, CDR2 SQIVND (reference sequence). With 6 bases removed from V and 10 bases from J, the gap between germline ends came to 10 bases. CDR3 protein: CASSPQGSPLHF. The CDR3 coding sequence is TGTGCCAGTAGCCCACAGGGATCACCCCTCCACTTT.

This clone has only one observation. The J gene is TRBJ2-1, the V gene TRBV27; no clear D. The germline CDR1 and CDR2 sequences are MNHEY and SMNVEV (reference sequence). This CDR3 spans 14 amino acids. With 8 bases removed from V and 4 bases from J, the gap between germline ends came to 15 bases. The chain's CDR3 is CASSYSEAYNEQFF. The CDR3 DNA reads as TGTGCCAGCTCCTACTCCGAAGCTTACAATGAGCAGTTCTTC.

The chain links TRBV25-1 to TRBJ2-7; 10 bases agree with TRBD1. From germline, CDR1 is MGHDK and CDR2 SYGVNS. This CDR3 comprises 16 residues. V lost 4 bases, J lost 0 bases, and 6 bases stayed unmatched. The CDR3 DNA reads TGTGCCAGCAGTGGTGAACGGACAGGGGGCTCCTACGAGCAGTACTTC. It is translated as CASSGERTGGSYEQYF.

The CDR3 here is CASSPDTGRPDSGANVLTF. For the CDR3, the DNA is TGTGCCAGCAGCCCAGATACAGGGCGCCCTGACTCTGGGGCCAACGTCCTGACTTTC. The chain combines TRBV13 with TRBJ2-6; TRBD1 is a possible D gene (6 bases). This CDR3 comprises 19 residues. Germline V gives CDR1 PRHDT, CDR2 FYEKMQ (reference sequence). Trimming shortened V by 5 bases and J by 0 bases, and 20 bases separated the two germline ends.